The next 5 T cell receptor beta chains were all read from a single sample in a study of CD8 T cells in Susac syndrome (dated by TCRdb to the late 2010s). Library preparation was by the immunoSEQ multiplex PCR assay. RNA was extracted using the RNeasy kit, and roughly 0.5 to 1 ug of the RNA was reverse transcribed with random hexamers. The public reads were run again by TCRdb, first through fastp at Q25 and then through MiXCR, and only productive beta chains were kept. Every CDR3 protein is listed once, alongside the most common genes and DNA of its rows. A total of 100,000 to 150,000 distinct CDR3 sequences appear in this sample, over 80% of them only once. The ten most abundant clones make up roughly 0.53% of the sample. The sample taken for sequencing was CD8+ T cells from PBMCs. These receptors all come from a human donor with multiple sclerosis.

This clonotype was found once. J is TRBJ2-1 and V is TRBV12-3 or TRBV12-4; TRBD2 agrees at 8 bases. This CDR3 has 15 residues. Germline trimming cut 7 bases from V and 2 bases from J; bases unmatched to any gene: 7. CDR3 region: CASNPGAGAYNEQFF. CDR3 nucleotides: TGTGCCAGCAACCCGGGAGCGGGGGCCTACAATGAGCAGTTCTTC.

The genes are TRBV4-3 and TRBJ2-2; 13 bases map to TRBD2. The CDR3 consists of 18 residues. Germline-derived CDR1 and CDR2 are LGHNA and YSLEER. The trim removed 1 base at V and 6 bases at J, leaving 8 bases unmatched. This CDR3 reads CASSQGRTSGSISGELFF. DNA for the CDR3: TGCGCCAGCAGCCAAGGGCGGACTAGCGGGAGTATCTCCGGGGAGCTGTTTTTT.

The chain uses TRBV4-1 and TRBJ2-3, with 8 bases that match TRBD2. The length of the CDR3 is 16 residues. Germline CDR1 is MGHRA and CDR2 is YSYEKL. Losses at the gene ends were 1 base for V and 1 base for J; bases not matched to a gene: 4. The CDR3 DNA reads as TGCGCCAGCAGCCAAGTCCATAGCGGGGGCACAGATACGCAGTATTTT. It is translated as CASSQVHSGGTDTQYF.

This clonotype was counted once. This chain links TRBV27 with TRBJ1-2, with 10 positions matching TRBD1. This CDR3 is built from 14 residues. The J segment lost 5 bases and the V segment lost 6 bases, leaving 6 bases of the junction unmatched. Per germline, CDR1 MNHEY and CDR2 SMNVEV (reference sequence). CDR3: CASSSGTGVYGYTF. For the CDR3, the DNA is TGTGCCAGCAGCTCCGGGACAGGGGTGTATGGCTACACCTTC.

The genes are TRBV24-1 and TRBJ2-1; 14 bases map to TRBD2. The V segment lost 3 bases and the J segment 8 bases; nucleotides outside the gene matches: 5. This CDR3 region has 16 residues. Germline CDR1 KGHDR, CDR2 SFDVKD. For the CDR3, the DNA is TGTGCCACCAGTGATAGGACTAGCGGGAGGTTCGATGAGCAGTTCTTC. Translated, it gives CATSDRTSGRFDEQFF.